This TCR beta chain came from a study of glioma-infiltrating T cells after dendritic cell vaccination. About the research overall: Patients had newly diagnosed or recurrent glioblastoma and received dendritic cell vaccines.

Some clones are missing from TCRdb's copy, which holds only in-frame ones; the method was immunoSEQ multiplex PCR. The sample records around 100,000 clones, roughly 76% being singletons. There are 15 residues in the CDR3. The germline V gene has CDR1 MNHEY and CDR2 SVGAGI. J was trimmed by 3 bases and V by 5 bases; bases with no gene match: 7. All glioblastoma patients lacked an isocitrate dehydrogenase mutation. Before vaccination, two weeks after the third vaccination, and at progression, PBMC were collected. This specimen consisted of blood, obtained before dendritic cell vaccination. This sequence joins TRBV6-5 and TRBJ1-1; 9 positions match TRBD1. The source is a human donor with glioblastoma. The CDR3 here is CASSGGTGLDTEAFF. As DNA, the CDR3 is TGTGCCAGCAGTGGGGGGACAGGGTTGGACACTGAAGCTTTCTTT.